The rows below give T cell receptor beta chains drawn from one sample of a study of cytomegalovirus exposure and HLA in healthy donors. Only in-frame clones appear in the TCRdb table, and some are missing; sequencing was by immunoSEQ multiplex PCR. The profile shows 200,000 to 250,000 clones, about 90% of them singletons. Material: PBMCs. All receptors derive from a woman aged 18-29 years in good health and CMV-seronegative. Both conserved end residues are part of each CDR3. D genes are given only for firm matches. Size values are once, few and many counts, or a class for expanded clones, and some rows have none.

j_call: TRBJ2-7; d_call: TRBD1; v_call: TRBV7-2; clone_size: once; cdr3_nt: TGTGCCAGCAGCTTAGCTTCGGGACAGGGCAGCTACGAGCAGTACTTC; cdr3_aa: CASSLASGQGSYEQYF
j_call: TRBJ1-1; d_call: NA; v_call: TRBV20-1; clone_size: NA; cdr3_nt: TGCAGTACACAGATAAACACTGAAGCTTTCTTT; cdr3_aa: CSTQINTEAFF
j_call: TRBJ2-2; d_call: TRBD1; v_call: TRBV29-1; clone_size: few; cdr3_nt: TGCAGCGGCCGGGACAGCACCGGGGAGCTGTTTTTT; cdr3_aa: CSGRDSTGELFF
j_call: TRBJ1-2; d_call: NA; v_call: TRBV30; clone_size: NA; cdr3_nt: TGTGCCGGAATAAAACAGGGCTATGGCTACACCTTC; cdr3_aa: CAGIKQGYGYTF
j_call: TRBJ2-7; d_call: TRBD2; v_call: TRBV4-1; clone_size: NA; cdr3_nt: TGCGCCAGCAGCCAAGGGGAACTAGCGGGAGAGTACGAGCAGTACTTC; cdr3_aa: CASSQGELAGEYEQYF
j_call: TRBJ1-3; d_call: NA; v_call: TRBV19; clone_size: few; cdr3_nt: TGTGCCAGTAGTATACCCAGAGGAACAGACTACTCTGGAAACACCATATATTTT; cdr3_aa: CASSIPRGTDYSGNTIYF
j_call: TRBJ2-1; d_call: TRBD2; v_call: TRBV5-6; clone_size: NA; cdr3_nt: TGTGCCAGCAGCCCTCGGACTAGCGGGAGTTTTGGTGAGCAGTTCTTC; cdr3_aa: CASSPRTSGSFGEQFF
j_call: TRBJ1-1; d_call: NA; v_call: TRBV14; clone_size: few; cdr3_nt: TGTGCCAGCACCCGACTCGACAGGCCCACTGAAGCTTTCTTT; cdr3_aa: CASTRLDRPTEAFF
j_call: TRBJ1-1; d_call: TRBD1; v_call: TRBV27; clone_size: NA; cdr3_nt: TGTGCCAGCAGTCTCCAAACCGGGACAGCTCAGAACACTGAAGCTTTCTTT; cdr3_aa: CASSLQTGTAQNTEAFF
j_call: TRBJ2-7; d_call: TRBD1; v_call: TRBV7-9; clone_size: NA; cdr3_nt: TGTGCCAGCAGCCCGAAGCCGGACAGGGTGGGGGAGCAGTACTTC; cdr3_aa: CASSPKPDRVGEQYF
j_call: TRBJ2-7; d_call: TRBD1; v_call: TRBV5-5; clone_size: NA; cdr3_nt: TGTGCCAGCAGCTCCACCGGGACAGGAGACTACGAGCAGTACTTC; cdr3_aa: CASSSTGTGDYEQYF
j_call: TRBJ2-7; d_call: TRBD2; v_call: TRBV11-3; clone_size: NA; cdr3_nt: TGTGCCAGCAGCTTAGGGGCAGCGGGAGGGCAAAACGAGCAGTACTTC; cdr3_aa: CASSLGAAGGQNEQYF
j_call: TRBJ2-1; d_call: NA; v_call: TRBV19; clone_size: NA; cdr3_nt: TGTGCCAGCCTAAAAAGAGGGCTAGCGAACGACAATGAGCAGTTCTTC; cdr3_aa: CASLKRGLANDNEQFF
j_call: TRBJ2-3; d_call: NA; v_call: TRBV5-1; clone_size: NA; cdr3_nt: TGCGCCAGCTCGAGGAGCACAGATACGCAGTATTTT; cdr3_aa: CASSRSTDTQYF
j_call: TRBJ2-1; d_call: NA; v_call: TRBV5-6; clone_size: NA; cdr3_nt: TGTGCCAGCAGCTTGGGTGGCAGCGGCTACAATGAGCAGTTCTTC; cdr3_aa: CASSLGGSGYNEQFF
j_call: TRBJ2-2; d_call: TRBD1; v_call: TRBV6-5; clone_size: NA; cdr3_nt: TGTGCCAGCAGTTTTAGGGGGCCGAACGGGGAGCTGTTTTTT; cdr3_aa: CASSFRGPNGELFF
j_call: TRBJ1-6; d_call: TRBD1; v_call: TRBV6-5; clone_size: NA; cdr3_nt: TGTGCCAGCACACGGACAGGGGCAGAGTCACCCCTCCACTTT; cdr3_aa: CASTRTGAESPLHF
j_call: TRBJ2-7; d_call: NA; v_call: TRBV27; clone_size: NA; cdr3_nt: TGTGCCAGCAGTCCATTCTTTGGGGCGGGAAGCCACGAGCAGTACTTC; cdr3_aa: CASSPFFGAGSHEQYF
j_call: TRBJ2-1; d_call: TRBD2; v_call: TRBV5-6; clone_size: NA; cdr3_nt: TGTGCCAGCAGCTTGCCTAGCGGGAGCAATGAGCAGTTCTTC; cdr3_aa: CASSLPSGSNEQFF
j_call: TRBJ2-1; d_call: NA; v_call: TRBV6-6; clone_size: NA; cdr3_nt: TGTGCCAGCAGTGCTCACGGGGAGAGCTCCTACAATGAGCAGTTCTTC; cdr3_aa: CASSAHGESSYNEQFF
j_call: TRBJ2-1; d_call: TRBD1; v_call: TRBV5-1; clone_size: NA; cdr3_nt: TGCGCCACGAAACCGGGACAGGGGTCCAATGAGCAGTTCTTC; cdr3_aa: CATKPGQGSNEQFF
j_call: TRBJ2-5; d_call: TRBD2; v_call: TRBV14; clone_size: NA; cdr3_nt: TGTGCCAGCAGCCAACTAGCGGGAGTTTTGGAGACCCAGTACTTC; cdr3_aa: CASSQLAGVLETQYF
j_call: TRBJ1-5; d_call: NA; v_call: TRBV27; clone_size: few; cdr3_nt: TGTGCCAGCAGTTTATCGACTGGTCAGCCCCAGCATTTT; cdr3_aa: CASSLSTGQPQHF
j_call: TRBJ1-1; d_call: NA; v_call: TRBV29-1; clone_size: NA; cdr3_nt: TGCAGCGTTGGGACAAACCTCCTGAACACTGAAGCTTTCTTT; cdr3_aa: CSVGTNLLNTEAFF
j_call: TRBJ1-1; d_call: NA; v_call: TRBV9; clone_size: NA; cdr3_nt: TGTGCCAGCAGCGTAACCCTGGGGGCGAACACTGAAGCTTTCTTT; cdr3_aa: CASSVTLGANTEAFF
j_call: TRBJ1-4; d_call: NA; v_call: TRBV7-9; clone_size: few; cdr3_nt: TGTGCCAGCAGCTTAGGTGCAGGGGTTAGCGGGGAAAAACTGTTTTTT; cdr3_aa: CASSLGAGVSGEKLFF
j_call: TRBJ2-3; d_call: NA; v_call: TRBV11-3; clone_size: NA; cdr3_nt: TGTGCCAGCAGCTTAGATTCAGGGCCAGATACGCAGTATTTT; cdr3_aa: CASSLDSGPDTQYF
j_call: TRBJ2-7; d_call: NA; v_call: TRBV7-9; clone_size: few; cdr3_nt: TGTGCCAGCAGCTTATCGGTGAAAGACGAGCAGTACTTC; cdr3_aa: CASSLSVKDEQYF
j_call: TRBJ2-1; d_call: TRBD1; v_call: TRBV7-2; clone_size: NA; cdr3_nt: TGTGCCAGCACGCTCGACGGGACAGGGGTCAATGAGCAGTTCTTC; cdr3_aa: CASTLDGTGVNEQFF
j_call: TRBJ2-1; d_call: TRBD2; v_call: TRBV14; clone_size: NA; cdr3_nt: TGTGCCAGACAAGGGGGCGGGAGGGCCAATGAGCAGTTCTTC; cdr3_aa: CARQGGGRANEQFF
j_call: TRBJ2-7; d_call: TRBD1; v_call: TRBV7-2; clone_size: NA; cdr3_nt: TGTGCCAGCAGCTTAGAACAGGGGGCGGAATACGAGCAGTACTTC; cdr3_aa: CASSLEQGAEYEQYF
j_call: TRBJ1-5; d_call: TRBD1; v_call: TRBV28; clone_size: NA; cdr3_nt: TGTGCCAGCAAAACCGGGACAGGGTATCAGCCCCAGCATTTT; cdr3_aa: CASKTGTGYQPQHF